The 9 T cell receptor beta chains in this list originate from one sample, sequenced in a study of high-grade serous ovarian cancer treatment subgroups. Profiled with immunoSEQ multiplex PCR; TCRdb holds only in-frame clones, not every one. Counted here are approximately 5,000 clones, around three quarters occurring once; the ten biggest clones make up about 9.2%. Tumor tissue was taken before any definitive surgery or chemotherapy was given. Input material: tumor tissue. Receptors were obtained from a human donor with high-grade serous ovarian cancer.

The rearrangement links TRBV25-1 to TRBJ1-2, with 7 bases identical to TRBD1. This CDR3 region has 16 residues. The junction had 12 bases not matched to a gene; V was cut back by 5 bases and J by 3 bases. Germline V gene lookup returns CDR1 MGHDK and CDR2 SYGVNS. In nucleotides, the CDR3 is TGTGCCAGCAGTCGTAGAGGGGGCAGGGCTTACTATGGCTACACCTTC. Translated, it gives CASSRRGGRAYYGYTF.

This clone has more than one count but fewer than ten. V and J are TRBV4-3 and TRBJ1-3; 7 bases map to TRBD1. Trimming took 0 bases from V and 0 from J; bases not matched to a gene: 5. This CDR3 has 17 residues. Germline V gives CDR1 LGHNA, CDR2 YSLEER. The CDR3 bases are TGCGCCAGCAGCCAAGATGCAGGGGGTTTCTCTGGAAACACCATATATTTT. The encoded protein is CASSQDAGGFSGNTIYF.

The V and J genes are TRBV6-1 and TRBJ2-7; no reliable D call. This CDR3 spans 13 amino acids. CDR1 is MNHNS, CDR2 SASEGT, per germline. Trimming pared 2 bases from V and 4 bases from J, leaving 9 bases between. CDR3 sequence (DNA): TGTGCCAGCAGTGAATTCCCAATTTACGAGCAGTACTTC. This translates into CASSEFPIYEQYF.

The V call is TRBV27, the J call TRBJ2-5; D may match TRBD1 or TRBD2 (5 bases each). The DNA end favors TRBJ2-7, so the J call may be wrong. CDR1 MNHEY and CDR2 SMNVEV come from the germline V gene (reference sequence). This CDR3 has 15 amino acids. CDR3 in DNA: TGTGCCAGCAGTTCAAATACAGGACTTTCCTACGAGCAGTACTTC. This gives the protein CASSSNTGLSYEQYF.

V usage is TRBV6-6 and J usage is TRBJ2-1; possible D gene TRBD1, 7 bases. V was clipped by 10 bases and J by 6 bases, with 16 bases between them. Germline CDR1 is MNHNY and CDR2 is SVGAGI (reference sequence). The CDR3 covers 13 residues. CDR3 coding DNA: TGTGCCATAAGTCAGGGGGAGGTCAATGAGCAGTTCTTC. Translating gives CAISQGEVNEQFF.

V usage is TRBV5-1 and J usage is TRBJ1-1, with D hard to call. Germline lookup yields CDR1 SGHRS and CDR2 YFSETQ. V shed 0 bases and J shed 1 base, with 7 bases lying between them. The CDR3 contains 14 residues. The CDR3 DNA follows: TGCGCCAGCAGCTTGGCTAGTGCGAACACTGAAGCTTTCTTT. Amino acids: CASSLASANTEAFF.

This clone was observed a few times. CDR3 DNA: TGTGCCAGCAGTGAAGTCGGAGGGGGCTCCTACGAGCAGTACTTC. It specifies CASSEVGGGSYEQYF. The rearrangement links TRBV6-1 to TRBJ2-7; tentatively, D is TRBD1 or TRBD2 (6 bases each). The ends were cut back, 1 base at V and 0 bases at J, with 10 bases in the middle. CDR1 MNHNS and CDR2 SASEGT come from the germline V gene. This CDR3 contains 15 residues.

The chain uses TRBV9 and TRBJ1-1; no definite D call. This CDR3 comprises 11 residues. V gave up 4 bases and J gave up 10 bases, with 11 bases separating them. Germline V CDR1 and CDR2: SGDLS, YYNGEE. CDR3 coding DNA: TGTGCCAGCAGCTCCGGATCTCGAGCTTTCTTT. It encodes CASSSGSRAFF.

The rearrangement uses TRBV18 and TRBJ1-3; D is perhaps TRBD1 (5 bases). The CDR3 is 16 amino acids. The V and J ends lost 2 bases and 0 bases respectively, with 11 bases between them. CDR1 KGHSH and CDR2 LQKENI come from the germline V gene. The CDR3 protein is CASSPGSGTSGNTIYF. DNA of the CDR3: TGTGCCAGCTCACCAGGATCGGGGACCTCTGGAAACACCATATATTTT.